What follows describes a single T cell receptor (beta chain). Clones were read by immunoSEQ multiplex PCR, and TCRdb kept only the in-frame ones, dropping some. Counted here are about 150,000 clones, over 85% occurring once; the ten biggest clones make up 2% to 2.5%. The data stem from a study of control samples from healthy donors and cancer patients. Sample: blood. This clonotype was obtained from a middle-aged man in good health.

DNA of the CDR3: TGCGCCAGCAGCTTGAAACAGGGAAAGAACACTGAAGCTTTCTTT. It specifies CASSLKQGKNTEAFF. The chain couples TRBV5-1 to TRBJ1-1; D may be TRBD1 (6 bases). The CDR3 contains 15 residues. V lost 1 base to trimming and J lost 1 base, with 11 bases between them. Germline CDR1 and CDR2: SGHRS and YFSETQ. The full variable domain, rest sourced from reference TRBV5-1 and TRBJ1-1, is KAGVTQTPRYLIKTRGQQVTLSCSPISGHRSVSWYQQTPGQGLQFLFEYFSETQRNKGNFPGRFSGRQFSNSRSEMNVSTLELGDSALYLCASSLKQGKNTEAFFGQGTRLTVV.